These 26 T cell receptor beta chains came from one sample sequenced in a study of cytomegalovirus exposure and HLA in healthy donors. 13 Jbeta primers and 60 Vbeta primers were used for the PCR. The data were produced by immunoSEQ multiplex PCR, yet TCRdb's version contains in-frame clones alone and is incomplete. The sample lists approximately 120,000 clones; around four fifths were seen once. The sample comprised PBMCs. All receptors come from a woman aged 50 to 60 in good health and CMV-seropositive.

The V gene is TRBV7-8, the J gene TRBJ2-7, with 10 bases matching TRBD2. Germline V gives CDR1 SGHVS, CDR2 FQNEAQ. V shed 2 bases, J shed 8 bases, and the junction held 15 bases outside the gene matches. The CDR3 contains 17 residues. The CDR3 reads CASSLRLAGAPNIQQYF. CDR3 nucleotides: TGTGCCAGCAGCTTAAGGCTAGCGGGAGCTCCCAATATTCAGCAGTACTTC. Filled out from reference TRBV7-8 and TRBJ2-7, the complete variable domain reads GAGVSQSPRYKVAKRGQDVALRCDPISGHVSLFWYQQALGQGPEFLTYFQNEAQLDKSGLPSDRFFAERPEGSVSTLKIQRTQQEDSAVYLCASSLRLAGAPNIQQYFGPGTRLTVT.

This clone was picked up a small number of times. The genes are TRBV6-1 and TRBJ1-5, with TRBD1 matching 9 bases. Per the germline V gene, CDR1 is MNHNS and CDR2 is SASEGT. The CDR3 spans 14 residues. The V and J ends lost 1 base and 7 bases, in that order; junction bases with no gene match: 2. In nucleotides, the CDR3 is TGTGCCAGCAGTGAAGACAGGGGGCGGCAGCCCCAGCATTTT. It yields the protein CASSEDRGRQPQHF.

The chain couples TRBV7-2 to TRBJ1-5; D is undetermined. This CDR3 region has 13 residues. From germline, CDR1 is SGHTA and CDR2 FQGNSA. The V end lost 5 bases, the J end lost 0 bases, and 5 bases lay between the germline ends. CDR3 nucleotide sequence: TGTGCCAGCAGCACATATAGCAATCAGCCCCAGCATTTT. This codes for CASSTYSNQPQHF.

V is TRBV5-6 and J is TRBJ2-6, with D possibly TRBD1 on 6 matching bases. The CDR3 is 13 residues long. The germline V gene encodes CDR1 SGHDT and CDR2 YYEEEE. The V and J ends lost 5 bases and 15 bases respectively, with 18 bases between them. CDR3 sequence (DNA): TGTGCCAGCAGGCGGCAGGGGACATGGGGCCTGACTTTC. It codes for CASRRQGTWGLTF.

The V gene is TRBV7-3, the J gene TRBJ2-1; 12 bases are a match to TRBD2. V trimming: 5 bases; J trimming: 7 bases; junction bases outside the gene matches: 9. This CDR3 contains 16 residues. Germline V gives CDR1 SGHTA, CDR2 FQGTGA. CDR3 region: CASSPLAGGPGNEQFF. In DNA, the CDR3 is TGTGCCAGCAGCCCCCTAGCGGGAGGGCCGGGGAATGAGCAGTTCTTC.

This clone appeared once. The V gene is TRBV9, the J gene TRBJ2-5; TRBD1 is a possible D gene (7 bases). This CDR3 has 14 residues. V was pared by 4 bases and J by 1 base, with 11 bases between. Germline values: CDR1 SGDLS, CDR2 YYNGEE. The CDR3 region has the DNA TGTGCCAGCAGCCCAGGGGGAGGCCAAGAGACCCAGTACTTC. Translating gives CASSPGGGQETQYF.

The genes are TRBV11-2 and TRBJ2-7, with D possibly matching TRBD2 (6 bases). Between the trimmed V and J ends, which lost 5 bases and 6 bases, there was a span of 17 bases. The CDR3 has 14 residues. Germline CDR1 SGHAT, CDR2 FQNNGV. CDR3 sequence reads: CASSTWTTPREQYF. The CDR3, as DNA: TGTGCCAGCAGCACCTGGACTACCCCGCGCGAGCAGTACTTC.

This chain links TRBV15 with TRBJ2-7; TRBD2 matches 8 bases. Unmatched junction bases numbered 8, after V lost 1 base and J lost 9 bases. This CDR3 is built from 14 residues. Germline lookup yields CDR1 LNHNV and CDR2 YYDKDF (reference sequence). The CDR3: CATSRASGWPGQYF. The CDR3 DNA is TGTGCCACCAGCAGAGCTAGCGGGTGGCCAGGGCAGTACTTC.

The chain joins TRBV27 to TRBJ2-7; 9 bases are shared with TRBD1. The ends lost 7 bases at V and 3 bases at J; junction bases unmatched: 7. Germline CDR1 reads MNHEY; CDR2 reads SMNVEV (reference sequence). The CDR3 loop spans 14 amino acids. CDR3 protein: CASTRTGESYEQYF. In nucleotides, the CDR3 is TGTGCCAGCACTCGGACAGGGGAGAGCTACGAGCAGTACTTC.

V usage is TRBV6-1 and J usage is TRBJ1-1, with D maybe TRBD1 (6 bases). V was clipped by 2 bases and J by 2 bases, with 12 bases between them. This CDR3 contains 15 residues. CDR1 and CDR2 from the germline V gene are MNHNS and SASEGT. The CDR3 nucleotides are TGTGCCAGCAGTGAAAGGGGAGGGGGAAACACTGAAGCTTTCTTT. Amino acid sequence: CASSERGGGNTEAFF.

The chain recombines TRBV4-3 with TRBJ1-2, with unresolved D. The CDR3 covers 16 residues. Looked up from germline, CDR1 is LGHNA and CDR2 is YSLEER. V shed 1 base and J shed 7 bases, with 19 bases lying between them. The CDR3 DNA is TGCGCCAGCAGCCAAGTGGGTTCAGGCGCAGGAGGTGGCTACACCTTC. Its translation is CASSQVGSGAGGGYTF.

The chain employs TRBV7-2 and TRBJ2-3; 7 bases line up with TRBD2. The CDR3 runs to 14 residues. CDR1 and CDR2 (germline): SGHTA, FQGNSA. After removal of 4 bases from V and 5 bases from J, the junction contained 6 bases not matched to a gene. The CDR3 DNA reads TGTGCCAGCAGCTCCCGGACTAGAGGAGATACGCAGTATTTT. This sequence encodes CASSSRTRGDTQYF.

The chain joins TRBV4-3 to TRBJ1-2; tentative D call: TRBD1 (6 bases). Looked up from germline, CDR1 is LGHNA and CDR2 is YSLEER. The V gene lost 3 bases and the J gene lost 3 bases, with 20 bases spanning the gap. This CDR3 spans 17 amino acids. The CDR3 region has the DNA TGCGCCAGCAGCCAGGGTTCACAGGGAACTATCTACTATGGCTACACCTTC. This codes for CASSQGSQGTIYYGYTF.

The genes are TRBV10-1 and TRBJ1-3; a possible D gene is TRBD1 (5 bases). The CDR3 has 12 amino acids. V was trimmed by 4 bases and J by 8 bases, leaving 9 bases between them. Germline assignment: CDR1 WNHNN and CDR2 SYGVQD (reference sequence). The CDR3 DNA sequence: TGCGCCAGCAGTGCAAAGGGGTACACCATATATTTT. This gives the protein CASSAKGYTIYF.

This clone appeared once. This rearrangement joins TRBV5-1 to TRBJ2-7, with D tentatively TRBD2 (5 bases). Trimming took 4 bases from V and 6 from J, leaving 11 bases between them. CDR1 SGHRS and CDR2 YFSETQ come from the germline V gene. This CDR3 is built from 12 residues. In DNA, the CDR3 is TGCGCCAGCAGCCATAAAGAGGGCGAGCAGTACTTC. This sequence encodes CASSHKEGEQYF.

This clone was counted once. The DNA of the CDR3 is TGTGCCAGCAGGCCCCGGGGGACTAGTCAAGAGACCCAGTACTTC. Translating gives CASRPRGTSQETQYF. The chain couples TRBV2 to TRBJ2-5; TRBD2 matches at 8 bases. Trimming cost V 6 bases and J 2 bases; bases outside gene matches: 8. CDR3 length: 15 amino acids. The germline V gene encodes CDR1 SNHLY and CDR2 FYNNEI.

This rearrangement joins TRBV13 to TRBJ2-3; TRBD2 agrees at 11 bases. V was clipped by 5 bases and J by 2 bases; unmatched bases: 6. Germline V CDR1 and CDR2: PRHDT, FYEKMQ (reference sequence). The CDR3 loop spans 16 amino acids. The DNA for the CDR3 is TGTGCCAGCAGCCCACGACTAGCGGGGTCCACAGATACGCAGTATTTT. Encoded protein: CASSPRLAGSTDTQYF.

On this clone: An end of the junction does not agree with germline; a read error may underlie this. The chain couples TRBV7-9 to TRBJ2-3; the match to TRBD1 covers 7 bases. Germline CDR1 is SEHNR and CDR2 is FQNEAQ (reference sequence). The CDR3 sequence is 12 residues long. CDR3 sequence: CSSSPTGDTQYF. The DNA of the CDR3 is TGTTCCAGCAGCCCGACAGGGGATACGCAGTATTTT.

The V and J genes are TRBV2 and TRBJ2-7, with 10 bases matching TRBD1. This CDR3 spans 14 amino acids. Germline CDR1 SNHLY, CDR2 FYNNEI. V dropped 5 bases and J dropped 5; count of bases not matched to a gene: 6. CDR3: CASSRDRGLDEQYF. The CDR3 DNA reads as TGTGCCAGCAGTAGGGACAGGGGCTTGGACGAGCAGTACTTC.

For this clone: Different DNA sequences within this sample yield the same CDR3. The V and J genes are TRBV2 and TRBJ1-2, with D unresolved. Trimming removed 0 bases at V and 8 bases at J, with 7 bases between. Germline V lookup: CDR1 SNHLY, CDR2 FYNNEI. The CDR3 has 12 amino acids. CDR3 sequence reads: CASSEAGRGYTF. In nucleotides, the CDR3 is TGTGCCAGCAGTGAAGCTGGTAGAGGCTACACCTTC.

This clone appeared a few times. This sequence joins TRBV25-1 and TRBJ2-5; no firm D call. The CDR3 spans 14 residues. V lost 1 base to trimming and J lost 2 bases, with 8 bases between them. CDR1 and CDR2 from the germline V gene are MGHDK and SYGVNS. CDR3 protein: CASSESTTQETQYF. CDR3 DNA: TGTGCCAGCAGTGAATCAACTACTCAAGAGACCCAGTACTTC. Full variable domain (rest looked up from reference TRBV25-1 and TRBJ2-5): EADIYQTPRYLVIGTGKKITLECSQTMGHDKMYWYQQDPGMELHLIHYSYGVNSTEKGDLSSESTVSRIRTEHFPLTLESARPSHTSQYLCASSESTTQETQYFGPGTRLLVL.

Worth noting for this clone: One end of the junction fails to match germline, which may point to a read error. The gene calls are TRBV4-1 and TRBJ2-4; D perhaps matches TRBD1 (5 bases). The CDR3 sequence is 16 residues long. Germline V gives CDR1 MGHRA, CDR2 YSYEKL. The CDR3 DNA is TGCGCCAGCAGCCACCCCGAGCAGGGAAGAAGGAACAGTCAGTACTTC. Its protein is CASSHPEQGRRNSQYF.

In this sample, this clone turned up a few times. This chain links TRBV6-5 with TRBJ1-6; D not resolved. V was clipped by 7 bases and J by 5 bases, with 15 bases between them. The germline CDR1 and CDR2 sequences are MNHEY and SVGAGI. The CDR3 is 15 residues long. Here the CDR3 DNA reads TGTGCCAGCACCAAAGAGAGGCAGAATAATTCACCCCTCCACTTT. Protein sequence: CASTKERQNNSPLHF.

This clone was detected only once. This rearrangement joins TRBV7-3 to TRBJ2-1; a possible D gene is TRBD1 (6 bases). The CDR3 covers 14 residues. CDR1 SGHTA and CDR2 FQGTGA come from the germline V gene. Trimming shortened V by 5 bases and J by 9 bases, and 17 bases separated the two germline ends. The CDR3 loop is CASSHKGQGSEQFF. CDR3 DNA: TGTGCCAGCAGCCATAAAGGGCAGGGGAGTGAGCAGTTCTTC.

The chain has TRBV7-2 and TRBJ2-1; TRBD2 matches 8 bases. The CDR3 extends over 16 amino acids. Germline CDR1 SGHTA, CDR2 FQGNSA. The V segment lost 6 bases and the J segment 0 bases; nucleotides outside the gene matches: 7. This chain's CDR3 is CASRAGGGNSYNEQFF. For the CDR3, the DNA is TGTGCCAGCAGAGCCGGGGGGGGAAACTCCTACAATGAGCAGTTCTTC.

This clone was seen a few times. The rearrangement joins TRBV2 to TRBJ2-7, with 8 bases aligning to TRBD2. The J segment lost 0 bases and the V segment lost 5 bases, leaving 3 bases of the junction unmatched. This CDR3 spans 14 amino acids. Germline V gene data show CDR1 as SNHLY and CDR2 as FYNNEI. In DNA form, the CDR3 reads TGTGCCAGCAGTTACGGACTAGCCTCCTACGAGCAGTACTTC. Protein product: CASSYGLASYEQYF.